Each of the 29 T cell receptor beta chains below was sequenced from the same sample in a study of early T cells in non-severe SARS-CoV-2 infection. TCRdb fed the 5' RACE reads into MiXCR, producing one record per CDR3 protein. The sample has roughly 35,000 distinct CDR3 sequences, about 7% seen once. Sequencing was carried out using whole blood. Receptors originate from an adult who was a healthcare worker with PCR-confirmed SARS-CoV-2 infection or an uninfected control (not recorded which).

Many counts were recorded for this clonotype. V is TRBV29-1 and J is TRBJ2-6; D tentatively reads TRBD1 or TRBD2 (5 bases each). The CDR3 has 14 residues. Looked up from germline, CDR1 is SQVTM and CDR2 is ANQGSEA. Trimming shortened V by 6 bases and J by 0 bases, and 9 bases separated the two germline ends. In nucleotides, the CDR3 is TGCAGCGTCGGGGCGCTCTCTGGGGCCAACGTCCTGACTTTC. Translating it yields CSVGALSGANVLTF.

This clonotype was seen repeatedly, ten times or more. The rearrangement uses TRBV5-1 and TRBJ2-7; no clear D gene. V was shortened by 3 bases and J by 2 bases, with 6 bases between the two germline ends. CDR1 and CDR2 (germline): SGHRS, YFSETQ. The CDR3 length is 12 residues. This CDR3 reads CASSSSTYEQYF. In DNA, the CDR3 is TGCGCCAGCAGCTCCAGCACCTACGAGCAGTACTTC.

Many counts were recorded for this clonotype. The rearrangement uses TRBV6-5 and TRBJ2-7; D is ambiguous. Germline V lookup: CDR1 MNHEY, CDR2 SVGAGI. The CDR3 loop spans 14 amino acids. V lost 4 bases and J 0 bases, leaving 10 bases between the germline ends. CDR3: CASSFTRSSYEQYF. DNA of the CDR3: TGTGCCAGCAGTTTTACTCGTAGCTCCTACGAGCAGTACTTC.

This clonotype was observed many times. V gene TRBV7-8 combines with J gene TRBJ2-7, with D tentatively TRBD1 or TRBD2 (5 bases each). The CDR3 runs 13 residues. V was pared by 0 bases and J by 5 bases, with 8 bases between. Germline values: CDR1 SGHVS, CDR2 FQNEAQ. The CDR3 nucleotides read TGTGCCAGCAGCTTAGCGAAGGGACACGAGCAGTACTTC. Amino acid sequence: CASSLAKGHEQYF. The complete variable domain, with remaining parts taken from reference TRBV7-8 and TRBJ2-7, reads GAGVSQSPRYKVAKRGQDVALRCDPISGHVSLFWYQQALGQGPEFLTYFQNEAQLDKSGLPSDRFFAERPEGSVSTLKIQRTQQEDSAVYLCASSLAKGHEQYFGPGTRLTVT.

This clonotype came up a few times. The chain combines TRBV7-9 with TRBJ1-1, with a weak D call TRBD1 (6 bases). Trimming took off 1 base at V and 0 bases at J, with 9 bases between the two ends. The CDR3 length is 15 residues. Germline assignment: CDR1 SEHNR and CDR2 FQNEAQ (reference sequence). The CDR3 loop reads CASSLDGQMNTEAFF. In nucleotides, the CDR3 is TGTGCCAGCAGCTTAGACGGACAGATGAACACTGAAGCTTTCTTT.

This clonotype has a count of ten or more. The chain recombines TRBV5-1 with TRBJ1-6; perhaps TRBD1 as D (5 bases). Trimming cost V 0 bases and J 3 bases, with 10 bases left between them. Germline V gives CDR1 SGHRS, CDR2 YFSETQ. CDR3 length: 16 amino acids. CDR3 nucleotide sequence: TGCGCCAGCAGCTTGGAGCCGACAGACTATAATTCACCCCTCCACTTT. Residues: CASSLEPTDYNSPLHF.

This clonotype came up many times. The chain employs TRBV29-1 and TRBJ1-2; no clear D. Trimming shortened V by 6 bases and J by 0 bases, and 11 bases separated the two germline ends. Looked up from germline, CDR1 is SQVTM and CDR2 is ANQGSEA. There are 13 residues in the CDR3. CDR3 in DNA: TGCAGCGTGGAACACAGAGCTAACTATGGCTACACCTTC. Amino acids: CSVEHRANYGYTF.

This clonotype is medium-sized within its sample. The CDR3 sequence: CASSPGTIYEQYF. The CDR3 coding sequence is TGTGCCAGCAGCCCCGGGACAATCTACGAGCAGTACTTC. This chain connects TRBV12-3 or TRBV12-4 to TRBJ2-7, with TRBD1 as a possible D gene (6 bases). The CDR3 sequence is 13 residues long. V was clipped by 6 bases and J by 3 bases, with 12 bases between them.

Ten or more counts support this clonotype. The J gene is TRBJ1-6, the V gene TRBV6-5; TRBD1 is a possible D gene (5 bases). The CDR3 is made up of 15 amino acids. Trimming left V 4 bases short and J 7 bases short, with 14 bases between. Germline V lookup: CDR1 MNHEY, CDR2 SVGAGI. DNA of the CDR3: TGTGCCAGCAGTTGGGACCAGGATCCAAATTCACCCCTCCACTTT. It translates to CASSWDQDPNSPLHF.

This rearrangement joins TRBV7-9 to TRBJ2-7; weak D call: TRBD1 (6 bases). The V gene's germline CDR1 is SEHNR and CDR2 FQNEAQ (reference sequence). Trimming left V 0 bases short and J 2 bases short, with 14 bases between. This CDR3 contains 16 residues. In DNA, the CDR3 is TGTGCCAGCAGCTTAGCGACAGGAGAAACCCCCTACGAGCAGTACTTC. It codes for CASSLATGETPYEQYF. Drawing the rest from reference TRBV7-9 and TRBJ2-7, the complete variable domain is DTGVSQNPRHKITKRGQNVTFRCDPISEHNRLYWYRQTLGQGPEFLTYFQNEAQLEKSRLLSDRFSAERPKGSFSTLEIQRTEQGDSAMYLCASSLATGETPYEQYFGPGTRLTVT.

The CDR3 here is CASSLHRSSRAQYF. As DNA, the CDR3 is TGTGCCAGCAGTTTACACAGGTCTTCCAGGGCCCAGTACTTC. The chain is built from TRBV28 and TRBJ2-5; D may be TRBD1 (5 bases). The CDR3 spans 14 residues. V was shortened by 2 bases and J by 9 bases, with 16 bases between the two germline ends. Germline V gene sequence: CDR1 MDHEN, CDR2 SYDVKM.

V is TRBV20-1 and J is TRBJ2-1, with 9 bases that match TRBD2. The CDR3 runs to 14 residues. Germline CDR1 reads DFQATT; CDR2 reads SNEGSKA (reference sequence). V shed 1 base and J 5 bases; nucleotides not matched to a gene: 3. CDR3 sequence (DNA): TGCAGTGCTAGAGCCGGCGGGGGGGACAATGAGCAGTTCTTC. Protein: CSARAGGGDNEQFF.

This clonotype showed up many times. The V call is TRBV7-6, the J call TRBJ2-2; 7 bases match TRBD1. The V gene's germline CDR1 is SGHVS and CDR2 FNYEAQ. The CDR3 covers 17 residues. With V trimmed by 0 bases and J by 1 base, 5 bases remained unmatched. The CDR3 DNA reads TGTGCCAGCAGCTTAGCGGTAGGACAGGAGAACACCGGGGAGCTGTTTTTT. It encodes CASSLAVGQENTGELFF. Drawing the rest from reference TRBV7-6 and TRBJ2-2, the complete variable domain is GAGVSQSPRYKVTKRGQDVALRCDPISGHVSLYWYRQALGQGPEFLTYFNYEAQQDKSGLPNDRFSAERPEGSISTLTIQRTEQRDSAMYRCASSLAVGQENTGELFFGEGSRLTVL.

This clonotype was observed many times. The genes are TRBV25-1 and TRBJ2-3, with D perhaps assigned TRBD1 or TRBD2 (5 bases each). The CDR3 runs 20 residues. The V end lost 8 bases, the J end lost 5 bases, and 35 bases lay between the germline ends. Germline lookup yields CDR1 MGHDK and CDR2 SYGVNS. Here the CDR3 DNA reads TGTGCCAGCTCCCAGGCCCCCGCCCGACCGGGACGAGAGGAAATAGATACGCAGTATTTT. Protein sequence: CASSQAPARPGREEIDTQYF. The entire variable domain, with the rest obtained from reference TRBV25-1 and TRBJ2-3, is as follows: EADIYQTPRYLVIGTGKKITLECSQTMGHDKMYWYQQDPGMELHLIHYSYGVNSTEKGDLSSESTVSRIRTEHFPLTLESARPSHTSQYLCASSQAPARPGREEIDTQYFGPGTRLTVL.

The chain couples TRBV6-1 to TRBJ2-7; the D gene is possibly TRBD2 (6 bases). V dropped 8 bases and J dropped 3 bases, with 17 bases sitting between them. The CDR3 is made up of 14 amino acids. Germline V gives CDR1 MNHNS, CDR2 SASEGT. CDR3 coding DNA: TGTGCCAGCTTTGTGGGAGGCTCCGTCTACGAGCAGTACTTC. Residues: CASFVGGSVYEQYF.

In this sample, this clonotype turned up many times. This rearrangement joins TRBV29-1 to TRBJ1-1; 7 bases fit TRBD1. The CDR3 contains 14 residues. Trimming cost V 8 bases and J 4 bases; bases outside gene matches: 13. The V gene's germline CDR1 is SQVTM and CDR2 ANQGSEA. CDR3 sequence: CSSRVGQEGTEAFF. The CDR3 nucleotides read TGCAGCTCCAGGGTAGGACAGGAGGGCACTGAAGCTTTCTTT.

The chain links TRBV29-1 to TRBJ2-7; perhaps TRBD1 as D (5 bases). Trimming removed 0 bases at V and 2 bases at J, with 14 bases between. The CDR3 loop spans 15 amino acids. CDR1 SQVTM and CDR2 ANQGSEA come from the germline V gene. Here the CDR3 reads CSVEDLGQGTYEQYF. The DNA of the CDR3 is TGCAGCGTTGAAGATCTAGGGCAGGGCACCTACGAGCAGTACTTC.

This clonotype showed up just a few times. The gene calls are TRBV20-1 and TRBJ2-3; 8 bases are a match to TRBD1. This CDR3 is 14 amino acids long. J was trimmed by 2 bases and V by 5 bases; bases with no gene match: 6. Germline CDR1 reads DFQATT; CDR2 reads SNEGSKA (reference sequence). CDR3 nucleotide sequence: TGCAGTGCTCTCGGGACAGGCTCCACAGATACGCAGTATTTT. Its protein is CSALGTGSTDTQYF.

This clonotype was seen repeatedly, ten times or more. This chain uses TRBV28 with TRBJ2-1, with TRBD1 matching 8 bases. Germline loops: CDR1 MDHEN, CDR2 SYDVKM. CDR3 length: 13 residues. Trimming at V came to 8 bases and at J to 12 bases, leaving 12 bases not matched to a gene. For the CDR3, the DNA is TGTGCCAGCTCGGTTAGGGACAGGCGGGGGCAGTTCTTC. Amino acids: CASSVRDRRGQFF.

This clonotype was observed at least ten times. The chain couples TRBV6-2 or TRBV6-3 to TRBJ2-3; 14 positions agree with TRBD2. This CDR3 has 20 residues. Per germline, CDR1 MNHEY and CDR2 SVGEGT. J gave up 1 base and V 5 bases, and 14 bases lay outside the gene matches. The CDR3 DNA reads TGTGCCAGCAGTCCTCTCCCTCAGACGGGACTAGCGGGAGGCACAGATACGCAGTATTTT. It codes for CASSPLPQTGLAGGTDTQYF.

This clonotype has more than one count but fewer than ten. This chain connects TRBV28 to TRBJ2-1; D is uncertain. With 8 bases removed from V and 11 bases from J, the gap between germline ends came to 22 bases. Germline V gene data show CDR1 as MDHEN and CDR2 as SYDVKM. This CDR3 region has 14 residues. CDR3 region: CASGTLYYPQKQFF. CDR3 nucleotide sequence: TGTGCCAGCGGAACCTTATACTACCCACAAAAGCAGTTCTTC.

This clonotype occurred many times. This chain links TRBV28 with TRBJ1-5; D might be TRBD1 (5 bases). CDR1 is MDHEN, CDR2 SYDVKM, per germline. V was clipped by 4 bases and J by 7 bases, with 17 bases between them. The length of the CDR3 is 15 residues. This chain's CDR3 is CASSSLLGQEQPQHF. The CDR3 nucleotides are TGTGCCAGCAGTTCCTTACTTGGACAAGAACAGCCCCAGCATTTT.

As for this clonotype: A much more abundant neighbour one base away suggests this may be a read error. CDR3 protein: CSARPTVTSGVSHNEQFF. The DNA for the CDR3 is TGCAGTGCTAGACCAACTGTTACTAGCGGAGTCTCCCACAATGAGCAGTTCTTC. The rearrangement joins TRBV20-1 to TRBJ2-1, with 8 bases aligning to TRBD2. The CDR3 runs to 18 residues. The germline V gene encodes CDR1 DFQATT and CDR2 SNEGSKA (reference sequence).

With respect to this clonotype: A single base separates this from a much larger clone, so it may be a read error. This chain's CDR3 is CSTSPPSGTSYNEQFF. DNA of the CDR3: TGCAGTACTAGTCCTCCTAGCGGGACCTCCTACAATGAGCAGTTCTTC. The chain carries TRBV20-1 and TRBJ2-1; 9 nucleotides match TRBD2. The CDR3 length is 16 residues. Germline assignment: CDR1 DFQATT and CDR2 SNEGSKA (reference sequence).

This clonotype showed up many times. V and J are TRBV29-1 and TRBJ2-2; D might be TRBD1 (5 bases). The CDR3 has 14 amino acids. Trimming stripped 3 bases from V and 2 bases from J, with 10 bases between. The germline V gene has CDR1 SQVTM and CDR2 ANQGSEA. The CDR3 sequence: CSVDLQGNTGELFF. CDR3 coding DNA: TGCAGCGTTGATTTGCAGGGAAACACCGGGGAGCTGTTTTTT.

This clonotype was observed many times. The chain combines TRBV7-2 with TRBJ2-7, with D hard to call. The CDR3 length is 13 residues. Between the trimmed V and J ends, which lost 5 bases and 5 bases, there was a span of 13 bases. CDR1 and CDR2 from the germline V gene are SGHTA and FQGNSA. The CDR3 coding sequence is TGTGCCAGCAGCCTCCCCCCGCTTGACGAGCAGTACTTC. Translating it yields CASSLPPLDEQYF.

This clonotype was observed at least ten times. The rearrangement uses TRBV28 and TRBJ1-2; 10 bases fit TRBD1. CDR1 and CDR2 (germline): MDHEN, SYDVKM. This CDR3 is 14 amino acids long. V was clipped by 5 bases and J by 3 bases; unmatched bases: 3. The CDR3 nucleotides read TGTGCCAGCAGTGGACAGGGGGTGGACTATGGCTACACCTTC. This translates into CASSGQGVDYGYTF.

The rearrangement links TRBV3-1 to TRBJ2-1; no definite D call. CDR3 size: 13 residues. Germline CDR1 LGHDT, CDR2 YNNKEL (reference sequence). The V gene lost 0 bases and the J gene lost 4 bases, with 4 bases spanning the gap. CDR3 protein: CASSQDGYNEQFF. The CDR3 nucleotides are TGTGCCAGCAGCCAAGATGGGTACAATGAGCAGTTCTTC.

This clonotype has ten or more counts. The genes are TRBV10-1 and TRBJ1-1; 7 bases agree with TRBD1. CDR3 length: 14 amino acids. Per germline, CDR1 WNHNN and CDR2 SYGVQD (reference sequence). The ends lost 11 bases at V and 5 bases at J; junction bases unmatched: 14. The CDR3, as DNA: TGCGCCGTGAGGGGGCCTCCGACGAGGACTGAAGCTTTCTTT. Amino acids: CAVRGPPTRTEAFF.